A selection of T cell receptor beta chains follows, all from one sample in a study of blood T cells in healthy people across ages. A single record per CDR3 protein comes from TCRdb applying MiXCR to the 5' RACE reads. The sample includes over 300,000 distinct CDR3 sequences, 50% to 60% of them seen just once. The sequenced sample consisted of blood. The origin of the receptors is a man in his sixties in good health. The CDR3 runs from the conserved cysteine through the conserved F or W. D genes are given only for firm matches. Clone size is not always given. Where it is, it says once, few, many or a class for expanded clones.

TRBJ2-7 few NA TRBV7-3 TGTGCCAGCAGTCGAATAGGCGGGGCCATGGAGCAGTACTTC CASSRIGGAMEQYF
TRBJ1-2 few TRBD1 TRBV15 TGTGCCACCAGCAGAGTTCTCCGGGACAGGGGGCGACGTCCCTATGGCTACACCTTC CATSRVLRDRGRRPYGYTF
TRBJ2-7 NA NA TRBV7-6 TGTGCCAGCAGCTTAGAGGCAGGGGTTGGCGAGCAGTACTTC CASSLEAGVGEQYF
TRBJ2-7 NA TRBD2 TRBV7-8 TGTGCCAGCAGCTTATGGCCGCGGGAGAGGTACAATGAGCAGTACTTC CASSLWPRERYNEQYF
TRBJ2-3 NA TRBD1 TRBV29-1 TGCAGCGTTGAAGCCCGGGACAGGGGAACAGATACGCAGTATTTT CSVEARDRGTDTQYF
TRBJ2-5 many NA TRBV5-1 TGCGCCAGCAGCTTGGTTCAGGGGGAGACCCAGTACTTC CASSLVQGETQYF
TRBJ1-6 many NA TRBV5-1 TGCGCCAGCAGTAACTCGGGGTTTGACTCACCCCTCCACTTT CASSNSGFDSPLHF
TRBJ2-6 NA TRBD2 TRBV5-1 TGCGCCAGCAGCTCGGGGGGGCCTGGGGCCAACGTCCTGACTTTC CASSSGGPGANVLTF
TRBJ2-7 few NA TRBV28 TGTGCCAGCAGTCAAAGTTCCGTCGCGGGAACCTACGAGCAGTACTTC CASSQSSVAGTYEQYF
TRBJ2-7 NA TRBD1 TRBV5-1 TGCGCCAGCAGCCACGGGACAGGGCTATACGAGCAGTACTTC CASSHGTGLYEQYF
TRBJ1-5 NA NA TRBV4-3 TGCGCCAGCAGCCAAGGGGCAGGGTTAAGCAATCAGCCCCAGCATTTT CASSQGAGLSNQPQHF
TRBJ1-2 NA NA TRBV9 TGTGCCAGCAGCGTAGCGTGGGGCAGCTTGGGATATGGCTACACCTTC CASSVAWGSLGYGYTF
TRBJ1-2 NA NA TRBV9 TGTGCCAGCAGCGGGAGATCGGACAGATCTAACTATGGCTACACCTTC CASSGRSDRSNYGYTF
TRBJ1-5 many NA TRBV30 TGTGCCTGGAGCCTCAGAGGCAGGGGCTCTCAGCCCCAGCATTTT CAWSLRGRGSQPQHF
TRBJ2-5 NA TRBD2 TRBV20-1 TGCAGTGGTAGCGGGGGTCAAGAGACCCAGTACTTC CSGSGGQETQYF
TRBJ2-1 many NA TRBV11-2 TGTGCCAGCAGGGACTTCCGGGCCCCCCCCCCCAATGAGCAGTTCTTC CASRDFRAPPPNEQFF
TRBJ1-6 many TRBD1 TRBV6-6 TGTGCCAGCAGGGCGTCGGGACAGAATAATTCACCCCTCCACTTT CASRASGQNNSPLHF
TRBJ1-1 NA NA TRBV29-1 TGCAGCGTTCGAATGGGGTTAATCGGGGTTGAAGCTTTCTTT CSVRMGLIGVEAFF
TRBJ2-7 few NA TRBV12-3/TRBV12-4 TGTGCCAGCCGCGTTCAGGGGACCGAGCAGTACTTC CASRVQGTEQYF
TRBJ2-4 NA NA TRBV12-3/TRBV12-4 TGTGCCAGCAGTCCCGGACGGAGACTAGCCAAAAACATTCAGTACTTC CASSPGRRLAKNIQYF
TRBJ2-5 few NA TRBV12-3/TRBV12-4 TGTGCCAGCAGTTTACGGGTAGGGCAAGAGACCCAGTACTTC CASSLRVGQETQYF
TRBJ2-7 NA NA TRBV10-3 TGTGCCAAAGAAACAGGTGCTATCACCTACGAGCAGTACTTC CAKETGAITYEQYF
TRBJ2-3 few TRBD1 TRBV11-2 TGTGCCGGACAGGGGGGAGCTTCGGATACGCAGTATTTT CAGQGGASDTQYF